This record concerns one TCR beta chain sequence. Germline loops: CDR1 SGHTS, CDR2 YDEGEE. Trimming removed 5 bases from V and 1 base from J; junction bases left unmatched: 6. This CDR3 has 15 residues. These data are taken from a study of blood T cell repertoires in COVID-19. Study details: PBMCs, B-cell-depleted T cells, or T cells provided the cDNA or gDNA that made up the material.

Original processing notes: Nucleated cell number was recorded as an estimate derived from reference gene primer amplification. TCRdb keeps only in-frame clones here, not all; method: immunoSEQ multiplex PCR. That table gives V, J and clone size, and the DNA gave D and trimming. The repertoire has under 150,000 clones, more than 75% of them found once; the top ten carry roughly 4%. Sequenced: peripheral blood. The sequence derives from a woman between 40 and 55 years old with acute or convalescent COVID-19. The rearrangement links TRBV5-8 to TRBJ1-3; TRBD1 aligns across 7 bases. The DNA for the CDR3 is TGTGCCAGCAGTTTTACAGGGGCGTCTGGAAACACCATATATTTT. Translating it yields CASSFTGASGNTIYF.